The 21 T cell receptor beta chains below come from one sample, sequenced in a study of T cells in Graves' hyperthyroidism and ophthalmopathy (dated by TCRdb to about 2019). The method was multiplex PCR. The listed sequencing device is Illumina HiSeq 2000. The TCR beta CDR3 regions were amplified from RNA transcripts. A first-round RT-PCR of the TCR CDR3 used the HTBI primer set with the Qiagen OneStep RT-PCR kit. Using fastp trimming at Q25 and MiXCR clonotype assembly, TCRdb reanalyzed the public sequencing data and kept in-frame beta chains. Rows with a matching CDR3 protein are joined into one entry that keeps the most common DNA and genes. The sample has fewer than 650,000 distinct CDR3 sequences on record, approximately 13% of them singletons. 5.8% of the sample rests with the top ten. The sequencing sample was made of blood. The receptors stem from a woman aged 25-40 years with Graves' hyperthyroidism that later progressed to Graves' ophthalmopathy.

This clonotype was recorded at least ten times. This chain uses TRBV20-1 with TRBJ2-5, with D possibly matching TRBD1 (6 bases). Per germline, CDR1 DFQATT and CDR2 SNEGSKA (reference sequence). V lost 6 bases and J 5 bases, leaving 13 bases between the germline ends. This CDR3 is 12 amino acids long. The CDR3 region is CSATGQGETQYF. CDR3 nucleotides: TGCAGTGCCACCGGGCAGGGGGAGACCCAGTACTTC.

The chain combines TRBV6-1 with TRBJ2-7; 9 bases match TRBD1. V lost 5 bases to trimming and J lost 2 bases; unmatched junction nucleotides: 7. The CDR3 totals 15 residues. The germline V gene encodes CDR1 MNHNS and CDR2 SASEGT. The CDR3 sequence is CASSQLGQGTYEQYF. The DNA for the CDR3 is TGTGCCAGCAGTCAGTTGGGACAGGGTACCTACGAGCAGTACTTC.

The chain employs TRBV10-3 and TRBJ1-1; D remains unclear. The V gene's germline CDR1 is ENHRY and CDR2 SYGVKD. Trimming cost V 3 bases and J 1 base, with 15 bases left between them. CDR3 length: 16 residues. The CDR3 DNA reads TGTGCCATCAGTGATATGGGAAAAGGAGGGAACACTGAAGCTTTCTTT. It yields the protein CAISDMGKGGNTEAFF.

The rearrangement joins TRBV7-9 to TRBJ2-7, with 11 bases that match TRBD1. The ends lost 8 bases at V and 0 bases at J; junction bases unmatched: 6. CDR3 size: 15 residues. The V gene's germline CDR1 is SEHNR and CDR2 FQNEAQ (reference sequence). The CDR3 nucleotides are TGTGCCAGCGGGTGGACAGGGGGCGCCTCCTACGAGCAGTACTTC. It encodes CASGWTGGASYEQYF. Full variable domain (rest looked up from reference TRBV7-9 and TRBJ2-7): DTGVSQNPRHKITKRGQNVTFRCDPISEHNRLYWYRQTLGQGPEFLTYFQNEAQLEKSRLLSDRFSAERPKGSFSTLEIQRTEQGDSAMYLCASGWTGGASYEQYFGPGTRLTVT.

This sequence joins TRBV30 and TRBJ2-5; a weak D match, TRBD1 (6 bases). The CDR3 consists of 14 residues. The V gene's germline CDR1 is GTSNPN and CDR2 SVGIG (reference sequence). Trimming shortened V by 4 bases and J by 2 bases, and 14 bases separated the two germline ends. The CDR3 sequence is CAWTRTGSQETQYF. The CDR3 DNA is TGTGCCTGGACCCGAACAGGGTCTCAAGAGACCCAGTACTTC.

This clonotype came up many times. The chain uses TRBV12-3 or TRBV12-4 and TRBJ1-6, with D possibly TRBD1 on 5 matching bases. V dropped 5 bases and J dropped 6 bases, with 14 bases sitting between them. The CDR3 loop spans 15 amino acids. The CDR3 reads CASSAGHTPNSPLHF. The CDR3 DNA reads as TGTGCCAGCAGTGCAGGACATACTCCTAATTCACCCCTCCACTTT.

This clonotype was seen repeatedly, ten times or more. The CDR3 here is CASSPDPGNYGYTF. The CDR3 bases are TGTGCCAGCTCACCAGATCCGGGGAACTATGGCTACACCTTC. The rearrangement uses TRBV18 and TRBJ1-2; D is undetermined. V lost 2 bases and J lost 2, with 9 bases in between. This CDR3 has 14 residues. CDR1 and CDR2 (germline): KGHSH, LQKENI.

This clonotype showed up many times. V usage is TRBV27 and J usage is TRBJ1-6; 7 bases map to TRBD1. V lost 5 bases to trimming and J lost 8 bases; unmatched junction nucleotides: 3. Germline V lookup: CDR1 MNHEY, CDR2 SMNVEV (reference sequence). The length of the CDR3 is 13 residues. The CDR3 nucleotides read TGTGCCAGCAGTCGGGACAGAGATTCACCCCTCCACTTT. Encoded protein: CASSRDRDSPLHF.

This clonotype was observed a few times. This rearrangement joins TRBV7-9 to TRBJ2-1; D may be TRBD2 (6 bases). Trimming left V 5 bases short and J 8 bases short, with 16 bases between. CDR1 is SEHNR, CDR2 FQNEAQ, per germline (reference sequence). This CDR3 comprises 14 residues. The CDR3 sequence is CASSHEGGGDEQFF. The CDR3 region has the DNA TGTGCCAGCAGCCACGAGGGCGGAGGGGATGAGCAGTTCTTC.

The chain carries TRBV6-1 and TRBJ1-2, with a tentative D call TRBD1 (6 bases). V gave up 6 bases and J gave up 0 bases, with 23 bases separating them. The CDR3 loop spans 18 amino acids. Germline CDR1 reads MNHNS; CDR2 reads SASEGT. The CDR3 reads CASSLTDPGGRPNYGYTF. The CDR3 bases are TGTGCCAGCAGCCTAACAGACCCTGGGGGGCGCCCTAACTATGGCTACACCTTC.

This clonotype was seen only a few times. The chain is built from TRBV6-2 or TRBV6-3 and TRBJ2-5; a possible D gene is TRBD2 (6 bases). This CDR3 has 15 residues. Trimming removed 2 bases from V and 7 bases from J, with 17 bases in between. Germline CDR1 is MNHEY and CDR2 is SVGEGT. The CDR3 bases are TGTGCCAGCAGTTACCCCTTGAGGGAGGATGGGACCCAGTACTTC. Translating it yields CASSYPLREDGTQYF.

This clonotype was counted at least ten times. The rearrangement joins TRBV19 to TRBJ1-2; no definite D call. CDR3 length equals 13 residues. Germline V gene data show CDR1 as LNHDA and CDR2 as SQIVND (reference sequence). Trimming stripped 7 bases from V and 5 bases from J, with 14 bases between. CDR3 in amino acids: CASIAAGYYGYTF. The CDR3 region has the DNA TGTGCCAGTATTGCGGCCGGTTATTATGGCTACACCTTC.

This sequence joins TRBV16 and TRBJ1-5; D gene unclear. From germline, CDR1 is KGHSY and CDR2 FQNENV. Trimming removed 4 bases from V and 6 bases from J, with 16 bases in between. The length of the CDR3 is 15 residues. The CDR3 sequence is CASSPPGGSRQPQHF. In DNA, the CDR3 is TGTGCCAGCAGCCCCCCCGGAGGGTCACGTCAGCCCCAGCATTTT.

The table lists this clonotype with many counts. This chain links TRBV29-1 with TRBJ1-2; D gene ambiguous. The CDR3 runs to 13 residues. Germline-derived CDR1 and CDR2 are SQVTM and ANQGSEA. V dropped 5 bases and J dropped 6 bases, with 16 bases sitting between them. The CDR3 spells CSVQDPTEHGYTF. The CDR3 DNA reads TGCAGCGTTCAGGATCCGACTGAACATGGCTACACCTTC.

This clonotype was picked up many times. This chain connects TRBV15 to TRBJ1-2; 8 bases line up with TRBD1. Germline lookup yields CDR1 LNHNV and CDR2 YYDKDF (reference sequence). V shed 0 bases, J shed 8 bases, and the junction held 11 bases outside the gene matches. The CDR3 contains 16 residues. CDR3 loop: CATSRDLRQGIGGYTF. CDR3 DNA: TGTGCCACCAGCAGAGATTTGAGACAGGGGATAGGAGGCTACACCTTC.

To note about this clonotype: A read error may be the cause here, since a much bigger clone is one base away. The chain is built from TRBV18 and TRBJ1-3; 9 bases agree with TRBD1. CDR3 length equals 16 residues. Germline V gene data show CDR1 as KGHSH and CDR2 as LQKENI. The CDR3 loop reads CSSSPGQGGFGNTIYF. Here the CDR3 DNA reads TGTTCCAGCTCACCGGGACAGGGAGGATTCGGGAACACCATATATTTT.

This clonotype was seen ten or more times. CDR3 coding DNA: TGTGCCAGCCGGGAAGGGATGGGAGAGAAACTGTTTTTT. Protein product: CASREGMGEKLFF. The chain links TRBV12-3 or TRBV12-4 to TRBJ1-4; no reliable D call. V dropped 8 bases and J dropped 11 bases, with 18 bases sitting between them. The CDR3 sequence is 13 residues long.

The chain recombines TRBV6-5 with TRBJ1-2, with D perhaps TRBD1 (5 bases). V gave up 2 bases and J gave up 2 bases, with 15 bases separating them. Germline values: CDR1 MNHEY, CDR2 SVGAGI. The CDR3 sequence is 16 residues long. The DNA of the CDR3 is TGTGCCAGCAGTTACGGGGCGGCGTATGAAAACTATGGCTACACCTTC. As protein: CASSYGAAYENYGYTF.

V usage is TRBV5-1 and J usage is TRBJ1-2; the D gene is possibly TRBD1 (6 bases). The germline V gene encodes CDR1 SGHRS and CDR2 YFSETQ. Between the trimmed V and J ends, which lost 7 bases and 2 bases, there was a span of 18 bases. CDR3 size: 15 residues. The CDR3 loop reads CASLGGADENYGYTF. In nucleotides, the CDR3 is TGCGCCAGCTTAGGGGGGGCTGACGAGAACTATGGCTACACCTTC. The entire variable domain, with the rest obtained from reference TRBV5-1 and TRBJ1-2, is as follows: KAGVTQTPRYLIKTRGQQVTLSCSPISGHRSVSWYQQTPGQGLQFLFEYFSETQRNKGNFPGRFSGRQFSNSRSEMNVSTLELGDSALYLCASLGGADENYGYTFGSGTRLTVV.

The CDR3 DNA reads TGCAGCGTTGAAGATTTTGCCCCCCCCTCTGGGGCCAACGTCCTGACTTTC. Its protein is CSVEDFAPPSGANVLTF. The chain has TRBV29-1 and TRBJ2-6; no clear D gene. The CDR3 runs to 17 residues. Germline values: CDR1 SQVTM, CDR2 ANQGSEA. The V end was cut by 0 bases, the J end by 0 bases, with 12 bases between.

A word on this clonotype: A much larger clone sits a single nucleotide away, making a read error possible. This CDR3 fails to terminate in the conserved phenylalanine or tryptophan, so it likely reflects a read error. The chain recombines TRBV7-2 with TRBJ2-1; D gene uncertain. The germline V and J ends were trimmed by 5 bases and 5 bases, with 10 bases remaining between them. Germline V gives CDR1 SGHTA, CDR2 FQGNSA. The CDR3 covers 13 residues. The chain's CDR3 is CASSTENDNEQFC. CDR3 DNA: TGTGCCAGCAGCACTGAAAACGACAATGAGCAGTTCTGC.